The next 19 T cell receptor beta chains were all read from a single sample in a study of T cell responses to AZD1222 COVID-19 vaccine. The assay was immunoSEQ multiplex PCR, and TCRdb's table has in-frame clones only and misses some. The sample comprises over 120,000 clones, 93% of which are singletons, and about 8.6% rests with the top ten. This specimen consisted of peripheral blood, obtained on day 0 of AZD1222 vaccination. Receptor source: an adult in good health.

J is TRBJ2-7 and V is TRBV29-1; D remains ambiguous. CDR1 and CDR2 (germline): SQVTM, ANQGSEA. With 5 bases removed from V and 0 bases from J, the gap between germline ends came to 11 bases. CDR3 size: 13 residues. The CDR3 here is CSVSGRLSYEQYF. Here the CDR3 DNA reads TGCAGCGTTTCTGGCAGGCTCTCCTACGAGCAGTACTTC.

This rearrangement joins TRBV5-1 to TRBJ1-2; no definite D call. Germline V gene data show CDR1 as SGHRS and CDR2 as YFSETQ. The CDR3 extends over 17 amino acids. With 0 bases removed from V and 4 bases from J, the gap between germline ends came to 19 bases. DNA of the CDR3: TGCGCCAGCAGCTTGGCCTTTTCGGACGTATACAGCTATGGCTACACCTTC. Protein product: CASSLAFSDVYSYGYTF.

V is TRBV30 and J is TRBJ1-6; D is ambiguous. The V end was cut by 5 bases, the J end by 10 bases, with 12 bases between. The CDR3 covers 12 residues. Per the germline V gene, CDR1 is GTSNPN and CDR2 is SVGIG (reference sequence). The CDR3 DNA sequence: TGTGCCTGGTGGAGGGCCGCCTCACCCCTCCACTTT. It encodes CAWWRAASPLHF. The full variable domain, completed using reference TRBV30 and TRBJ1-6, is SQTIHQWPATLVQPVGSPLSLECTVEGTSNPNLYWYRQAAGRGLQLLFYSVGIGQISSEVPQNLSASRPQDRQFILSSKKLLLSDSGFYLCAWWRAASPLHFGNGTRLTVT.

This chain connects TRBV7-8 to TRBJ1-1; a weak D match, TRBD1 (6 bases). This CDR3 contains 14 residues. CDR1 is SGHVS and CDR2 is FQNEAQ in the germline V gene. V was pared by 1 base and J by 11 bases, with 17 bases between. CDR3 residues: CASSLEGEAAEAFF. DNA for the CDR3: TGTGCCAGCAGCTTAGAGGGGGAAGCGGCCGAGGCTTTCTTT. Using reference TRBV7-8 and TRBJ1-1 for the parts outside the CDR3, the full variable domain is GAGVSQSPRYKVAKRGQDVALRCDPISGHVSLFWYQQALGQGPEFLTYFQNEAQLDKSGLPSDRFFAERPEGSVSTLKIQRTQQEDSAVYLCASSLEGEAAEAFFGQGTRLTVV.

The genes are TRBV7-2 and TRBJ1-1; D is unresolved. Trimming removed 3 bases from V and 1 base from J, with 6 bases in between. Per germline, CDR1 SGHTA and CDR2 FQGNSA. This CDR3 is built from 13 residues. CDR3 DNA: TGTGCCAGCAGCTTGTGGTGGAACACTGAAGCTTTCTTT. Protein: CASSLWWNTEAFF.

The rearrangement links TRBV2 to TRBJ1-3; tentative D call: TRBD1 (6 bases). The germline V gene encodes CDR1 SNHLY and CDR2 FYNNEI. V lost 8 bases and J lost 1, with 15 bases in between. CDR3 length: 15 residues. CDR3 nucleotide sequence: TGTGCCAGCGGAAGGGGGTTTGTATCTGGAAACACCATATATTTT. The encoded protein is CASGRGFVSGNTIYF.

The table lists this clone with a count of one. The chain links TRBV4-1 to TRBJ1-1; the D is unclear. Germline assignment: CDR1 MGHRA and CDR2 YSYEKL. The CDR3 is 14 residues long. Trimming took 2 bases from V and 4 from J, leaving 11 bases between them. In DNA form, the CDR3 reads TGCGCCAGCAGCCAACGCCGCGGATTCACTGAAGCTTTCTTT. Protein product: CASSQRRGFTEAFF.

As DNA, the CDR3 is TGTGCCAGCAGCTTGGGGGGGGTATACGAGCAGTACTTC. This sequence encodes CASSLGGVYEQYF. This rearrangement joins TRBV7-2 to TRBJ2-7, with 7 nucleotides matching TRBD2. The V gene end was trimmed by 3 bases and the J gene end by 4 bases; junction bases not matched to a gene: 3. There are 13 residues in the CDR3. In germline, CDR1 is SGHTA, CDR2 FQGNSA.

Here the CDR3 reads CASSYTGVNTEAFF. The CDR3 nucleotides are TGTGCCAGCAGTTACACAGGCGTTAACACTGAAGCTTTCTTT. The rearrangement uses TRBV6-2 or TRBV6-3 and TRBJ1-1; D is perhaps TRBD1 (5 bases). The CDR3 has 14 amino acids. The germline gives CDR1 MNHEY, CDR2 SVGEGT. Trimming cost V 2 bases and J 2 bases, with 9 bases left between them.

In this sample, this clone turned up a few times. This sequence joins TRBV6-5 and TRBJ1-2; TRBD1 agrees at 7 bases. From germline, CDR1 is MNHEY and CDR2 SVGAGI. After removal of 2 bases from V and 4 bases from J, the junction contained 4 bases not matched to a gene. The CDR3 runs to 14 residues. The CDR3 loop reads CASSYGDSVYGYTF. The DNA for the CDR3 is TGTGCCAGCAGTTACGGGGACAGTGTCTATGGCTACACCTTC.

The chain recombines TRBV5-4 with TRBJ1-4; tentatively, D is TRBD1 (5 bases). The CDR3 extends over 15 amino acids. The germline V gene has CDR1 SGHNT and CDR2 YYREEE (reference sequence). Trimming removed 2 bases at V and 5 bases at J, with 13 bases between. The CDR3 here is CASSLNMGVNEKLFF. As DNA, the CDR3 is TGTGCCAGCAGCTTAAATATGGGGGTCAATGAAAAACTGTTTTTT. Full variable domain (missing parts from reference TRBV5-4 and TRBJ1-4): ETGVTQSPTHLIKTRGQQVTLRCSSQSGHNTVSWYQQALGQGPQFIFQYYREEENGRGNFPPRFSGLQFPNYSSELNVNALELDDSALYLCASSLNMGVNEKLFFGSGTQLSVL.

The chain carries TRBV15 and TRBJ2-1; perhaps TRBD1 as D (5 bases). CDR3 length equals 16 residues. Germline V gene data show CDR1 as LNHNV and CDR2 as YYDKDF (reference sequence). The germline V and J ends were trimmed by 0 bases and 5 bases, with 14 bases remaining between them. In nucleotides, the CDR3 is TGTGCCACCAGCAGAGATCAGGGCCCCTTAAACAATGAGCAGTTCTTC. This translates into CATSRDQGPLNNEQFF.

The rearrangement uses TRBV5-1 and TRBJ1-1; 8 positions agree with TRBD1. The CDR3 contains 14 residues. V was pared by 4 bases and J by 4 bases, with 6 bases of the junction left unmatched. Germline V gene data show CDR1 as SGHRS and CDR2 as YFSETQ. The CDR3 DNA sequence: TGCGCCAGCAGCCAGCAGGGACAGGCCACTGAAGCTTTCTTT. As protein: CASSQQGQATEAFF.

The chain joins TRBV28 to TRBJ1-5; the D gene is possibly TRBD1 (5 bases). The germline CDR1 and CDR2 sequences are MDHEN and SYDVKM. The CDR3 runs 12 residues. Trimming left V 4 bases short and J 11 bases short, with 12 bases between. CDR3 nucleotide sequence: TGTGCCAGCAGTTCACAGGTACCGGCCCAGCATTTT. Amino acids: CASSSQVPAQHF.

The V call is TRBV28, the J call TRBJ1-6, with a tentative D call TRBD1 (6 bases). The CDR3 is 14 residues long. Per germline, CDR1 MDHEN and CDR2 SYDVKM. Between the trimmed V and J ends, which lost 6 bases and 9 bases, there was a span of 15 bases. CDR3 in amino acids: CASRVQGSGSPLHF. The DNA of the CDR3 is TGTGCCAGCAGGGTACAGGGCTCGGGTTCACCCCTCCACTTT.

A single count supports this clone. The rearrangement joins TRBV18 to TRBJ2-3; tentatively, D is TRBD2 (6 bases). V was cut by 9 bases and J by 4 bases, with 17 bases left in between. The CDR3 length is 14 residues. Germline V gene data show CDR1 as KGHSH and CDR2 as LQKENI. This chain's CDR3 is CASGKGLTADTQYF. The CDR3 DNA sequence: TGTGCCAGTGGTAAAGGACTAACCGCAGATACGCAGTATTTT.

This chain joins TRBV7-9 and TRBJ1-2, with a weak D call TRBD1 (6 bases). Germline V gene sequence: CDR1 SEHNR, CDR2 FQNEAQ (reference sequence). Trimming cost V 5 bases and J 4 bases, with 20 bases left between them. This CDR3 comprises 16 residues. The CDR3 DNA is TGTGCCAGCAGCCTCAATGAACAGGGCGAGCGCTATGGCTACACCTTC. As protein: CASSLNEQGERYGYTF.

The chain uses TRBV6-1 and TRBJ2-7; no clear D gene. CDR3 length equals 16 residues. The ends were cut back, 5 bases at V and 2 bases at J, with 19 bases in the middle. The germline gives CDR1 MNHNS, CDR2 SASEGT. The CDR3 loop is CASSQDVSNSAYEQYF. CDR3 DNA sequence: TGTGCCAGCAGTCAAGACGTCTCGAACTCGGCCTACGAGCAGTACTTC.

The CDR3 loop is CASSPWGTNEKLFF. The CDR3 nucleotides read TGTGCCAGCAGTCCCTGGGGGACTAATGAAAAACTGTTTTTT. J is TRBJ1-4 and V is TRBV6-6; D may be TRBD1 (5 bases). The V end lost 5 bases, the J end lost 2 bases, and 9 bases lay between the germline ends. The CDR3 loop spans 14 amino acids. Germline CDR1 reads MNHNY; CDR2 reads SVGAGI (reference sequence).